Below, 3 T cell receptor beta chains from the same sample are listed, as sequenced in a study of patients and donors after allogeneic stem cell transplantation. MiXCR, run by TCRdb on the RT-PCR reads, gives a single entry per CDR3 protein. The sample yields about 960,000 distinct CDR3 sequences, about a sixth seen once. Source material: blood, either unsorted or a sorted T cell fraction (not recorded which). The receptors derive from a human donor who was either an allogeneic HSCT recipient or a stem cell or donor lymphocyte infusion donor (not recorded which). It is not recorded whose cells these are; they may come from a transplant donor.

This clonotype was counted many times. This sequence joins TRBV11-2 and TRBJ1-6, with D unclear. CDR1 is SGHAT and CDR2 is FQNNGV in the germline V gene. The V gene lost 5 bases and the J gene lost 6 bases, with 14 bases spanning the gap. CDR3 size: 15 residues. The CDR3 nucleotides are TGTGCCAGCAGCCCGCCCCATATGAGTAATTCACCCCTCCACTTT. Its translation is CASSPPHMSNSPLHF.

This CDR3 reads CASSQDQVGLFEQYF. The CDR3 nucleotides read TGCGCCAGCAGCCAAGATCAGGTAGGGCTGTTCGAGCAGTACTTC. This chain joins TRBV4-1 and TRBJ2-7; D is uncertain. V was shortened by 0 bases and J by 6 bases, with 15 bases between the two germline ends. This CDR3 comprises 15 residues. Looked up from germline, CDR1 is MGHRA and CDR2 is YSYEKL.

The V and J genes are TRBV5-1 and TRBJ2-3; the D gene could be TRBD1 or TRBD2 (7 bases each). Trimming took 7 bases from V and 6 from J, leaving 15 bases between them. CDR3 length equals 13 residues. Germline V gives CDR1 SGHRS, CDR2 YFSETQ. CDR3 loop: CASHRQGGDTQYF. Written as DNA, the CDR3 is TGCGCCAGCCACCGACAGGGAGGGGATACGCAGTATTTT.